The 32 T cell receptor beta chains below come from one sample, sequenced in a study of prognosis after radiotherapy for stage I lung cancer. Template was genomic DNA; TCR beta CDR3 amplified in two multiplex PCR rounds. With primers specific to each TRBV and TRBJ gene, the first-round PCR was performed. From the multiplex PCR reads, TCRdb called clonotypes with MiXCR, one entry per CDR3 protein. The sample includes over 25,000 distinct CDR3 sequences, under 60% of them seen just once. The sequenced sample was PBMCs, obtained before or after stereotactic body radiation therapy (not recorded which). The receptor set was obtained from a donor aged 50 or older with non-small cell lung cancer.

In this sample, this clonotype turned up many times. The rearrangement links TRBV3-1 to TRBJ1-1; D is undetermined. V lost 4 bases and J lost 1, with 7 bases in between. The V gene's germline CDR1 is LGHDT and CDR2 YNNKEL (reference sequence). The CDR3 runs 13 residues. DNA of the CDR3: TGTGCCAGCAGCCCCATAACGAACACTGAAGCTTTCTTT. This sequence encodes CASSPITNTEAFF.

The V gene is TRBV6-5, the J gene TRBJ2-3, with 13 bases lining up with TRBD2. This CDR3 region has 17 residues. V shed 2 bases, J shed 5 bases, and the junction held 7 bases outside the gene matches. Looked up from germline, CDR1 is MNHEY and CDR2 is SVGAGI. This CDR3 reads CASSYEWTSGGIDTQYF. CDR3 nucleotides: TGTGCCAGCAGTTACGAGTGGACTAGCGGGGGCATAGATACGCAGTATTTT.

This clonotype was observed at least ten times. The chain carries TRBV5-8 and TRBJ1-2; no reliable D call. CDR1 and CDR2 (germline): SGHTS, YDEGEE. The CDR3 is 12 residues long. Trimming took off 1 base at V and 8 bases at J, with 9 bases between the two ends. In DNA form, the CDR3 reads TGTGCCAGCAGCTTGAACCTCCGGGGCTACACCTTC. This encodes CASSLNLRGYTF.

Concerning this clonotype itself: The likely explanation is a read error, given a far larger clone one base away. V and J are TRBV6-9 and TRBJ1-3; no reliable D call. From germline, CDR1 is MNHGY and CDR2 SVAAGI. This CDR3 is built from 12 residues. Trimming took off 8 bases at V and 0 bases at J, with 5 bases between the two ends. For the CDR3, the DNA is TGTGCCAGCGTTCCCTCTGGAAACACCATATATTTT. Encoded protein: CASVPSGNTIYF.

CDR3 in amino acids: CASSLRQYYEQYF. For the CDR3, the DNA is TGTGCCAGCAGCTTAAGGCAATACTACGAGCAGTACTTC. The genes are TRBV11-2 and TRBJ2-7, with unresolved D. Trimming removed 2 bases from V and 3 bases from J, with 8 bases in between. The CDR3 runs 13 residues. The germline gives CDR1 SGHAT, CDR2 FQNNGV.

With respect to this clonotype: Since no conserved phenylalanine or tryptophan closes the CDR3, a read error is the likely cause. The DNA is left out, because the CDR3 cannot be placed on it with certainty; the CDR3 is given as TCRdb lists it. J is TRBJ1-5 and V is TRBV19. The CDR3 is 16 amino acids in total, end residues counted. The germline CDR1 and CDR2 sequences are LNHDA and SQIVND (reference sequence). The CDR3 is CASSIRTAVGNQPQNL.

This clonotype has ten or more counts. The chain uses TRBV12-3 or TRBV12-4 and TRBJ1-1; TRBD1 matches at 7 bases. The CDR3 totals 14 residues. V gave up 5 bases and J gave up 4 bases; unmatched junction bases: 7. The CDR3: CASSEDRAITEAFF. The CDR3 bases are TGTGCCAGCAGTGAAGACAGGGCTATCACTGAAGCTTTCTTT.

This clonotype was seen many times. This chain links TRBV6-1 with TRBJ2-3; 8 positions match TRBD1. The germline V gene has CDR1 MNHNS and CDR2 SASEGT. V dropped 6 bases and J dropped 0; count of bases not matched to a gene: 5. This CDR3 is built from 15 residues. CDR3 sequence reads: CASRDRASSTDTQYF. CDR3 in DNA: TGTGCCAGCAGGGACAGGGCATCTAGCACAGATACGCAGTATTTT.

This clonotype has a count of ten or more. CDR3 in DNA: TGTGCCAGCAGCAGGGACGGCTCCTCTGGAAACACCATATATTTT. Translating gives CASSRDGSSGNTIYF. The chain joins TRBV14 to TRBJ1-3; TRBD1 might be the D (5 bases). This CDR3 contains 15 residues. The V gene's germline CDR1 is SGHDN and CDR2 FVKESK. Trimming took off 5 bases at V and 0 bases at J, with 11 bases between the two ends. Based on the CDR3 plus reference TRBV14 and TRBJ1-3, the full variable domain is EAGVTQFPSHSVIEKGQTVTLRCDPISGHDNLYWYRRVMGKEIKFLLHFVKESKQDESGMPNNRFLAERTGGTYSTLKVQPAELEDSGVYFCASSRDGSSGNTIYFGEGSWLTVV.

Many counts were recorded for this clonotype. V is TRBV5-5 and J is TRBJ1-5; no definite D call. There are 14 residues in the CDR3. The V gene's germline CDR1 is SGHKS and CDR2 YYEKEE (reference sequence). V was cut by 3 bases and J by 4 bases, with 11 bases left in between. The CDR3 DNA reads as TGTGCCAGCAGCTCGGTCGTCGTTAATCAGCCCCAGCATTTT. Protein: CASSSVVVNQPQHF.

The sample holds many counts of this clonotype. This sequence joins TRBV20-1 and TRBJ2-3, with 15 bases aligning to TRBD2. The J segment lost 5 bases and the V segment lost 1 base, leaving 10 bases of the junction unmatched. From germline, CDR1 is DFQATT and CDR2 SNEGSKA (reference sequence). The CDR3 loop spans 18 amino acids. Here the CDR3 DNA reads TGCAGTGCTAGAGGAAGGACTAGCGGGGGGGCCTGGGTAGATACGCAGTATTTT. Its translation: CSARGRTSGGAWVDTQYF.

At least ten counts were recorded for this clonotype. This sequence may be a read error, since a much larger clone differs from it by one base. V usage is TRBV6-1 and J usage is TRBJ2-2, with 9 positions matching TRBD2. Trimming took 11 bases from V and 3 from J; bases not matched to a gene: 13. The germline gives CDR1 MNHNS, CDR2 SASEGT. The CDR3 sequence is 16 residues long. CDR3 DNA sequence: TGTGCCGGCCGCCCTGGGAGCGGGGGGTACACCGGGGAGCTGTTTTTT. It is translated as CAGRPGSGGYTGELFF.

The chain uses TRBV6-2 or TRBV6-3 and TRBJ2-3; D gene ambiguous. The germline V and J ends were trimmed by 7 bases and 0 bases, with 17 bases remaining between them. Looked up from germline, CDR1 is MNHEY and CDR2 is SVGEGT. This CDR3 has 16 residues. The CDR3 DNA sequence: TGTGCCAGCACCAGAAGACCAGGCAGTAGCACAGATACGCAGTATTTT. It yields the protein CASTRRPGSSTDTQYF.

A note on this clonotype: Germline is not matched at one junction end, which may reflect a read error. The chain has TRBV28 and TRBJ2-7; 7 bases agree with TRBD1. The CDR3 loop spans 15 amino acids. Germline V gives CDR1 MDHEN, CDR2 SYDVKM. The CDR3 DNA follows: TGTGCCGGCAGCCCACCGGGACAGATAGCCTACGAGCAGTACTTC. It yields the protein CAGSPPGQIAYEQYF.

In DNA form, the CDR3 reads TGTGCCAGCAGTGAGGGAGGCAGGGGAAGTTACGAGCAGTACTTC. Translating gives CASSEGGRGSYEQYF. The chain carries TRBV6-1 and TRBJ2-7; D may match TRBD1 or TRBD2 (6 bases each). This CDR3 is built from 15 residues. The germline gives CDR1 MNHNS, CDR2 SASEGT. Deletions cut 3 bases from V and 4 bases from J, with 16 bases between.

This clonotype was seen many times. The chain is built from TRBV28 and TRBJ2-5; 7 nucleotides line up with TRBD1. CDR1 and CDR2 (germline): MDHEN, SYDVKM. V lost 5 bases to trimming and J lost 4 bases; unmatched junction nucleotides: 10. This CDR3 region has 15 residues. The CDR3 DNA sequence: TGTGCCAGCAGTCGCCCGACAGGGATTACAGAGACCCAGTACTTC. The encoded protein is CASSRPTGITETQYF.

On this clonotype itself: With a much larger clone just one base away, this may be a read error. V and J are TRBV12-3 or TRBV12-4 and TRBJ2-5, with a weak D call TRBD1 (5 bases). The CDR3 runs 13 residues. The ends were cut back, 8 bases at V and 5 bases at J, with 15 bases in the middle. This CDR3 is CASAGQGMETQYF. The DNA for the CDR3 is TGTGCCAGCGCCGGGCAGGGTATGGAGACCCAGTACTTC.

As for this clonotype: The CDR3 end shows no conserved phenylalanine or tryptophan, and so a read error is likely. The J gene is TRBJ2-7, the V gene TRBV7-2, with no clear D. The CDR3 is 14 amino acids. The germline gives CDR1 SGHTA, CDR2 FQGNSA. The V gene lost 7 bases and the J gene lost 3 bases, with 16 bases spanning the gap. In nucleotides, the CDR3 is TGTGCCAGCAACGTTCTTGGGAAGATCTACGAGCAGTACTTA. Translation gives CASNVLGKIYEQYL.

A note on this clonotype: This sequence may be a read error, since a much larger clone differs from it by one base. The chain uses TRBV7-2 and TRBJ2-5; unclear D gene. The germline CDR1 and CDR2 sequences are SGHTA and FQGNSA. CDR3 length equals 17 residues. The CDR3 region is CATWARRGSEAQDTQYF. The CDR3 nucleotides read TGTGCCACCTGGGCTAGAAGAGGCAGTGAAGCACAAGATACCCAGTACTTC.

Ten or more counts support this clonotype. The chain combines TRBV12-5 with TRBJ2-7, with unresolved D. This CDR3 region has 14 residues. V lost 7 bases and J 2 bases, leaving 15 bases between the germline ends. Germline V gene sequence: CDR1 LGHNT, CDR2 FRNRAP. The CDR3 DNA is TGTGCTAGTGTCTCGGACCAACGTCCCTACGAGCAGTACTTC. Encoded protein: CASVSDQRPYEQYF.

In this sample, this clonotype turned up many times. The chain carries TRBV18 and TRBJ2-2; D may be TRBD1 or TRBD2 (5 bases each). Trimming cost V 2 bases and J 6 bases, with 10 bases left between them. The length of the CDR3 is 14 residues. Germline V lookup: CDR1 KGHSH, CDR2 LQKENI. CDR3 amino acids: CASSPGDPPGELFF. The CDR3 coding sequence is TGTGCCAGCTCACCAGGGGACCCCCCCGGGGAGCTGTTTTTT. Full variable domain (rest looked up from reference TRBV18 and TRBJ2-2): NAGVMQNPRHLVRRRGQEARLRCSPMKGHSHVYWYRQLPEEGLKFMVYLQKENIIDESGMPKERFSAEFPKEGPSILRIQQVVRGDSAAYFCASSPGDPPGELFFGEGSRLTVL.

This chain links TRBV20-1 with TRBJ2-1; tentative D call: TRBD2 (5 bases). The V and J ends lost 6 bases and 10 bases respectively, with 16 bases between them. This CDR3 spans 12 amino acids. Germline V gene data show CDR1 as DFQATT and CDR2 as SNEGSKA (reference sequence). This CDR3 reads CSATKEVTEQFF. The CDR3 coding sequence is TGCAGTGCCACCAAGGAGGTAACAGAGCAGTTCTTC.

Concerning this clonotype itself: A much larger clone lies a single base off, so this may be a read error. The V gene is TRBV7-2, the J gene TRBJ2-5; D gene unclear. Looked up from germline, CDR1 is SGHTA and CDR2 is FQGNSA. The CDR3 is made up of 11 amino acids. Trimming removed 5 bases at V and 2 bases at J, with 3 bases between. The CDR3 protein is CASSHQETQYF. The CDR3 bases are TGTGCCAGCAGCCATCAAGAGACCCAGTACTTC. Together with reference TRBV7-2 and TRBJ2-5, the CDR3 gives the full variable domain: GAGVSQSPSNKVTEKGKDVELRCDPISGHTALYWYRQSLGQGLEFLIYFQGNSAPDKSGLPSDRFSAERTGGSVSTLTIQRTQQEDSAVYLCASSHQETQYFGPGTRLLVL.

A single count supports this clonotype. The J gene is TRBJ2-4, the V gene TRBV6-2 or TRBV6-3; unclear D gene. Germline V CDR1 and CDR2: MNHEY, SVGEGT. Trimming cost V 5 bases and J 1 base, with 24 bases left between them. This CDR3 spans 19 amino acids. CDR3 sequence reads: CASSEICGSSPIAKNIQYF. The CDR3 DNA follows: TGTGCCAGCAGTGAAATCTGTGGCTCATCCCCAATTGCCAAAAACATTCAGTACTTC.

Sample share makes this clonotype medium-sized. The chain joins TRBV12-3 or TRBV12-4 to TRBJ2-1; 7 bases line up with TRBD2. V was clipped by 1 base and J by 3 bases; unmatched bases: 6. This CDR3 contains 16 residues. This CDR3 reads CASSLVYAGDYNEQFF. CDR3 bases: TGTGCCAGCAGTTTAGTGTACGCGGGGGACTACAATGAGCAGTTCTTC.

This sequence joins TRBV7-2 and TRBJ1-1; D not resolved. The length of the CDR3 is 15 residues. The germline V gene encodes CDR1 SGHTA and CDR2 FQGNSA. V dropped 5 bases and J dropped 0 bases, with 13 bases sitting between them. This CDR3 reads CASSGGRGMNTEAFF. The CDR3 nucleotides read TGTGCCAGCAGCGGCGGTCGGGGAATGAACACTGAAGCTTTCTTT. The entire variable domain, with the rest obtained from reference TRBV7-2 and TRBJ1-1, is as follows: GAGVSQSPSNKVTEKGKDVELRCDPISGHTALYWYRQSLGQGLEFLIYFQGNSAPDKSGLPSDRFSAERTGGSVSTLTIQRTQQEDSAVYLCASSGGRGMNTEAFFGQGTRLTVV.

The V gene is TRBV28, the J gene TRBJ2-7, with D perhaps matching TRBD1 (5 bases). The CDR3 totals 13 residues. Germline CDR1 and CDR2: MDHEN and SYDVKM. Trimming cost V 6 bases and J 2 bases, with 11 bases left between them. The CDR3 reads CASSEQVTYEQYF. CDR3 nucleotides: TGTGCCAGCAGCGAACAGGTTACCTACGAGCAGTACTTC.

As concerns this clonotype: With only one base between it and a far larger clone, this is likely a read error. The rearrangement links TRBV6-9 to TRBJ1-3; no reliable D call. CDR1 and CDR2 (germline): MNHGY, SVAAGI. The CDR3 extends over 16 amino acids. CDR3 sequence (DNA): TGTGCCGGCAGTTACACCGGGCGCCCCTCTGGAAACACCATATATTTT. Its translation is CAGSYTGRPSGNTIYF.

The chain combines TRBV30 with TRBJ2-2, with D possibly called TRBD1 or TRBD2 (5 bases each). Germline CDR1 GTSNPN, CDR2 SVGIG (reference sequence). The CDR3 loop spans 13 amino acids. Deletions cut 2 bases from V and 9 bases from J, with 13 bases between. CDR3 sequence: CAWSPGPRRELFF. Here the CDR3 DNA reads TGTGCCTGGAGTCCGGGACCGCGAAGGGAGCTGTTTTTT.

The chain employs TRBV28 and TRBJ2-1; 11 bases fit TRBD2. The CDR3 covers 15 residues. The germline gives CDR1 MDHEN, CDR2 SYDVKM. Trimming removed 6 bases from V and 10 bases from J; junction bases left unmatched: 11. The CDR3 region has the DNA TGTGCCAGCAGGCCAACTAGCGGGAGTTCCAGCGAGCAGTTCTTC. This codes for CASRPTSGSSSEQFF.

For this clonotype: A far larger clone is one nucleotide away, so this likely arose from a read error. V is TRBV6-5 and J is TRBJ2-7; no clear D gene. The CDR3 sequence is 13 residues long. Germline CDR1 is MNHEY and CDR2 is SVGAGI. The chain's CDR3 is CSSRYLSPNEQYF. In nucleotides, the CDR3 is TGTTCCAGCAGATATCTGTCTCCTAACGAGCAGTACTTC.

This clonotype is termed medium-sized (0.01 to 0.1%). V usage is TRBV11-3 and J usage is TRBJ2-2; 9 bases map to TRBD2. Germline CDR1 reads SGHNT; CDR2 reads YENEEA. This CDR3 has 16 amino acids. The V gene end was trimmed by 8 bases and the J gene end by 7 bases; junction bases not matched to a gene: 14. This chain's CDR3 is CASSLDGGRVDGELFF. CDR3 bases: TGTGCCAGCTCCTTGGACGGCGGGAGGGTGGACGGGGAGCTGTTTTTT.